Listed here are 32 T cell receptor beta chains from one sample, sequenced in a study of metastatic and nonmetastatic thyroid tumors. Before thyroid surgery, none of the patients had received any treatment. TCRdb re-clonotyped the PCR reads via MiXCR. This table has 23,000 or so clones, more than 20% appearing once. Sequenced: blood. Receptors were obtained from a male donor with papillary thyroid cancer or a benign thyroid nodule (not recorded which). Some clones in this sample may be carry-over from other donors' samples.

This clone occurred a few times. The chain joins TRBV2 to TRBJ2-7, with TRBD1 matching over 9 bases. The CDR3 covers 15 residues. The ends lost 6 bases at V and 2 bases at J; junction bases unmatched: 8. The germline CDR1 and CDR2 sequences are SNHLY and FYNNEI. The CDR3 region is CASRKAGTGTYEQYF. DNA of the CDR3: TGTGCCAGCAGGAAGGCCGGGACAGGGACCTACGAGCAGTACTTC.

The table lists this clone with many counts. In DNA form, the CDR3 reads TGCGCCAGCAGTGAAGAGGGACAGGGGATCGATGAGCAGTTCTTC. Protein: CASSEEGQGIDEQFF. The rearrangement links TRBV10-1 to TRBJ2-1, with 10 bases matching TRBD1. Germline CDR1 is WNHNN and CDR2 is SYGVQD (reference sequence). Losses at the gene ends were 3 bases for V and 8 bases for J; bases not matched to a gene: 7. There are 15 residues in the CDR3.

This clone was seen ten or more times. Germline is not matched at one junction end, which may reflect a read error. The rearrangement uses TRBV9 and TRBJ2-5, with TRBD2 as a possible D gene (6 bases). This CDR3 has 16 residues. Germline V lookup: CDR1 SGDLS, CDR2 YYNGEE. The chain's CDR3 is CASSVGQARTGETQYF. The CDR3 DNA is TGTGCCAGCAGCGTAGGGCAAGCGAGAACGGGAGAGACCCAGTACTTT.

By share, this clone counts as medium-sized. The chain uses TRBV5-1 and TRBJ1-2; weak D call: TRBD1 (6 bases). The CDR3 runs to 15 residues. V shed 4 bases and J shed 7 bases, with 20 bases lying between them. Germline V gene data show CDR1 as SGHRS and CDR2 as YFSETQ. The CDR3 nucleotides are TGCGCCAGCAGCCCGGATTGGGGGGCATCGCGTGGCTACACCTTC. The encoded protein is CASSPDWGASRGYTF.

V gene TRBV5-4 combines with J gene TRBJ2-5; no clear D. CDR1 is SGHNT, CDR2 YYREEE, per germline (reference sequence). This CDR3 contains 14 residues. Trimming removed 4 bases at V and 4 bases at J, with 14 bases between. This CDR3 reads CASSAPLGTETQYF. CDR3 sequence (DNA): TGTGCCAGCAGCGCCCCATTGGGAACAGAGACCCAGTACTTC.

This clone was picked up many times. This chain connects TRBV19 to TRBJ2-3; D gene unclear. V shed 6 bases and J shed 1 base, with 8 bases lying between them. Per the germline V gene, CDR1 is LNHDA and CDR2 is SQIVND (reference sequence). The CDR3 covers 13 residues. CDR3 residues: CASREIGTDTQYF. The CDR3 DNA is TGTGCCAGTAGGGAGATAGGCACAGATACGCAGTATTTT.

This clone has a count of ten or more. The chain links TRBV3-1 to TRBJ2-7, with a possible D match to TRBD2 (7 bases). V was cut by 8 bases and J by 3 bases, with 20 bases left in between. This CDR3 comprises 15 residues. Germline CDR1 and CDR2: LGHDT and YNNKEL (reference sequence). The CDR3 DNA reads as TGTGCCAGCGAGGGTTGGGGGGGGCTTCACTACGAGCAGTACTTC. It yields the protein CASEGWGGLHYEQYF.

Many counts were recorded for this clone. The chain joins TRBV24-1 to TRBJ2-1, with D perhaps assigned TRBD1 or TRBD2 (6 bases each). V was trimmed by 3 bases and J by 3 bases, leaving 20 bases between them. CDR1 is KGHDR, CDR2 SFDVKD, per germline. This CDR3 is 18 amino acids long. The CDR3 bases are TGTGCCACCAGTGATCGGCGGTTGGGGGGCAAAAACTACAATGAGCAGTTCTTC. Translation: CATSDRRLGGKNYNEQFF.

At least ten counts were recorded for this clone. A read error may be the cause here, since a much bigger clone is one base away. The J gene is TRBJ1-1, the V gene TRBV5-8, with D tentatively TRBD1 (6 bases). CDR3 length equals 14 residues. The germline V gene encodes CDR1 SGHTS and CDR2 YDEGEE. V lost 6 bases and J lost 0, with 12 bases in between. The DNA of the CDR3 is TGTGCCAGCAACTCCGGACAGCTGAACACTGAAGCTTTCTTT. Residues: CASNSGQLNTEAFF.

In this sample, this clone turned up many times. The chain is built from TRBV7-3 and TRBJ2-5; D is perhaps TRBD1 or TRBD2 (5 bases each). This CDR3 comprises 12 residues. Germline V gives CDR1 SGHTA, CDR2 FQGTGA. V shed 5 bases and J shed 7 bases, with 11 bases lying between them. The CDR3 DNA reads TGTGCCAGCAGCCAAACTGGGGGGACCCAGTACTTC. Its translation is CASSQTGGTQYF. The full variable domain, rest sourced from reference TRBV7-3 and TRBJ2-5, is GAGVSQTPSNKVTEKGKYVELRCDPISGHTALYWYRQSLGQGPEFLIYFQGTGAADDSGLPNDRFFAVRPEGSVSTLKIQRTERGDSAVYLCASSQTGGTQYFGPGTRLLVL.

In the case of this clone: A single base separates this from a much larger clone, so it may be a read error. Other nucleotide sequences in the sample specify the same CDR3. The CDR3 region is CASSGLMGDPPYF. Written as DNA, the CDR3 is TGTGCCAGCAGCGGGCTTATGGGGGACCCCCCATACTTC. The chain is built from TRBV9 and TRBJ2-5; D is perhaps TRBD1 or TRBD2 (5 bases each). V was shortened by 3 bases and J by 14 bases, with 20 bases between the two germline ends. CDR3 length: 13 residues. Germline V gene sequence: CDR1 SGDLS, CDR2 YYNGEE.

This clone was observed at least ten times. V and J are TRBV27 and TRBJ2-5; D is unclear. With 6 bases removed from V and 5 bases from J, the gap between germline ends came to 13 bases. The CDR3 covers 13 residues. From germline, CDR1 is MNHEY and CDR2 SMNVEV (reference sequence). CDR3 in DNA: TGTGCCAGCAGATCGGTGCGGCGGGAGACCCAGTACTTC. Its translation is CASRSVRRETQYF.

The V call is TRBV29-1, the J call TRBJ1-2, with D possibly being TRBD1 (6 bases). There are 15 residues in the CDR3. Germline CDR1 is SQVTM and CDR2 is ANQGSEA. V dropped 4 bases and J dropped 7 bases, with 22 bases sitting between them. CDR3 residues: CSVGGGLRDTVGYTF. CDR3 sequence (DNA): TGCAGCGTTGGAGGGGGGCTTAGGGATACGGTTGGCTACACCTTC.

There are many counts of this clone. The gene calls are TRBV12-3 or TRBV12-4 and TRBJ2-2; D possibly corresponds to TRBD2 (5 bases). The CDR3 length is 13 residues. The V end was cut by 2 bases, the J end by 7 bases, with 8 bases between. Here the CDR3 DNA reads TGTGCCAGCAGTTTAATCCGGGGCGGGGAGCTGTTTTTT. Protein: CASSLIRGGELFF.

This clone was detected ten times or more. The rearrangement uses TRBV5-4 and TRBJ2-1, with D possibly being TRBD2 (5 bases). Trimming took 0 bases from V and 7 from J, leaving 11 bases between them. The CDR3 sequence is 14 residues long. The V gene's germline CDR1 is SGHNT and CDR2 YYREEE (reference sequence). CDR3 sequence reads: CASSLAAGGNEQFF. For the CDR3, the DNA is TGTGCCAGCAGCTTGGCGGCGGGCGGGAATGAGCAGTTCTTC. Full variable domain (remainder filled in from reference TRBV5-4 and TRBJ2-1): ETGVTQSPTHLIKTRGQQVTLRCSSQSGHNTVSWYQQALGQGPQFIFQYYREEENGRGNFPPRFSGLQFPNYSSELNVNALELDDSALYLCASSLAAGGNEQFFGPGTRLTVL.

This clone was recorded a few times. The V and J genes are TRBV10-3 and TRBJ2-6; 7 bases align to TRBD1. Germline V gene data show CDR1 as ENHRY and CDR2 as SYGVKD. The ends lost 8 bases at V and 4 bases at J; junction bases unmatched: 11. There are 16 residues in the CDR3. CDR3 amino acids: CAIRDRTAAGANVLTF. The CDR3 region has the DNA TGTGCCATCCGGGACAGAACGGCAGCCGGGGCCAACGTCCTGACTTTC.

This clone has at least ten counts. The rearrangement joins TRBV6-1 to TRBJ1-1; 7 bases map to TRBD1. From germline, CDR1 is MNHNS and CDR2 SASEGT. V lost 6 bases, J lost 10 bases, and 17 bases stayed unmatched. This CDR3 comprises 15 residues. This CDR3 is CASSPILGGGAIAFF. CDR3 DNA: TGTGCCAGCAGCCCCATACTCGGAGGGGGCGCGATAGCTTTCTTT.

The rearrangement links TRBV9 to TRBJ2-7, with D hard to call. The CDR3 loop spans 13 amino acids. The ends were cut back, 0 bases at V and 7 bases at J, with 11 bases in the middle. Germline V gene lookup returns CDR1 SGDLS and CDR2 YYNGEE. CDR3 in amino acids: CASSVDPKREQYF. The CDR3 nucleotides read TGTGCCAGCAGCGTAGATCCTAAGCGTGAGCAGTACTTC.

The CDR3 is CASSRGQGADAPLHF. The CDR3 nucleotides are TGCGCCAGCAGTCGCGGACAGGGAGCGGATGCACCCCTCCACTTT. The chain is built from TRBV4-1 and TRBJ1-6, with TRBD1 identical over 8 bases. The CDR3 covers 15 residues. The V segment lost 6 bases and the J segment 11 bases; nucleotides outside the gene matches: 12. Germline V gene data show CDR1 as MGHRA and CDR2 as YSYEKL.

Many counts were recorded for this clone. This chain links TRBV20-1 with TRBJ2-1; D remains ambiguous. CDR3 length equals 10 residues. Trimming shortened V by 4 bases and J by 15 bases, and 13 bases separated the two germline ends. Per germline, CDR1 DFQATT and CDR2 SNEGSKA (reference sequence). In DNA, the CDR3 is TGCAGTGCTACCGACATTCTACCGTTCTTC. As protein: CSATDILPFF.

The J gene is TRBJ2-7, the V gene TRBV24-1, with 9 bases matching TRBD1. Germline V CDR1 and CDR2: KGHDR, SFDVKD. The CDR3 is 15 residues long. V shed 10 bases, J shed 5 bases, and the junction held 14 bases outside the gene matches. The CDR3 sequence is CATSHTGQGPHEQYF. Here the CDR3 DNA reads TGTGCCACGAGTCATACGGGACAGGGCCCCCACGAGCAGTACTTC.

This clone showed up many times. The chain links TRBV5-1 to TRBJ2-3, with a possible D match to TRBD1 (7 bases). This CDR3 region has 14 residues. V was shortened by 3 bases and J by 5 bases, with 13 bases between the two germline ends. Germline CDR1 SGHRS, CDR2 YFSETQ. The CDR3 protein is CASSSHRGGDTQYF. DNA of the CDR3: TGCGCCAGCAGCTCCCACAGGGGAGGAGATACGCAGTATTTT.

Comment on this clone: Sequence at one end of the junction differs from germline and may be a read error. As DNA, the CDR3 is TGTGCCAGCAGCTTAAGGGTGTGGCGGCAGGGGGAGAGGAACACTGAAGCTTTCTTC. This translates into CASSLRVWRQGERNTEAFF. This chain links TRBV7-3 with TRBJ1-1; TRBD1 aligns across 7 bases. This CDR3 has 19 residues. Germline CDR1 SGHTA, CDR2 FQGTGA.

This clone has a count of ten or more. The V and J genes are TRBV6-4 and TRBJ2-1, with 10 bases lining up with TRBD1. The CDR3 has 16 residues. V was pared by 0 bases and J by 8 bases, with 7 bases of the junction left unmatched. Germline CDR1 is MRHNA and CDR2 is SNTAGT. In DNA form, the CDR3 reads TGTGCCAGCAGTGACTCAGGGGGACAGGGGAAGGATGAGCAGTTCTTC. It is translated as CASSDSGGQGKDEQFF.

This clone was counted ten times or more. This chain joins TRBV15 and TRBJ1-6; 8 bases fit TRBD1. CDR1 is LNHNV and CDR2 is YYDKDF in the germline V gene (reference sequence). This CDR3 comprises 18 residues. The trim removed 0 bases at V and 7 bases at J, leaving 11 bases unmatched. CDR3 bases: TGTGCCACCAGCAGAGATCCCCCTAGGACAGGGAAGAATTCACCCCTCCACTTT. Its protein is CATSRDPPRTGKNSPLHF.

There are many counts of this clone. The chain couples TRBV5-5 to TRBJ2-1, with D hard to call. The CDR3 covers 14 residues. Per the germline V gene, CDR1 is SGHKS and CDR2 is YYEKEE (reference sequence). V gave up 4 bases and J gave up 7 bases, with 15 bases separating them. The CDR3 is CASSHGNRVNEQFF. CDR3 nucleotide sequence: TGTGCCAGCAGCCACGGTAACCGCGTGAATGAGCAGTTCTTC.

This clone was recorded many times. The chain has TRBV19 and TRBJ1-5; the match to TRBD1 covers 8 bases. Germline V gene data show CDR1 as LNHDA and CDR2 as SQIVND (reference sequence). J lost 5 bases, V lost 4 bases, and 1 base had no gene match. The CDR3 length is 13 residues. Here the CDR3 DNA reads TGTGCCAGTAGTAAGGACAGGGATCAGCCCCAGCATTTT. Translation gives CASSKDRDQPQHF.

The table lists this clone with many counts. The chain carries TRBV7-3 and TRBJ2-2, with TRBD1 matching over 7 bases. The V gene end was trimmed by 6 bases and the J gene end by 1 base; junction bases not matched to a gene: 2. The CDR3 is made up of 14 amino acids. Germline assignment: CDR1 SGHTA and CDR2 FQGTGA. The CDR3 nucleotides read TGTGCCAGCAGTCGACAGGGGAACACCGGGGAGCTGTTTTTT. Its protein is CASSRQGNTGELFF.

The chain couples TRBV5-1 to TRBJ2-1; D remains ambiguous. The CDR3 is 13 amino acids. Germline lookup yields CDR1 SGHRS and CDR2 YFSETQ. V was shortened by 7 bases and J by 0 bases, with 8 bases between the two germline ends. The CDR3 is CASGTLSYNEQFF. The CDR3 region has the DNA TGCGCCAGCGGCACCCTCTCCTACAATGAGCAGTTCTTC.

The table lists this clone with many counts. This rearrangement joins TRBV28 to TRBJ2-6; D unclear. Germline CDR1 reads MDHEN; CDR2 reads SYDVKM. CDR3 size: 17 residues. V lost 5 bases to trimming and J lost 0 bases, with 14 bases between them. The CDR3 is CASSGNMEFSGANVLTF. As DNA, the CDR3 is TGTGCCAGCAGTGGCAACATGGAGTTCTCTGGGGCCAACGTCCTGACTTTC.

This clone showed up many times. The chain links TRBV6-2 or TRBV6-3 to TRBJ1-5; perhaps TRBD1 as D (6 bases). The germline V gene encodes CDR1 MNHEY and CDR2 SVGEGT. Trimming removed 7 bases from V and 5 bases from J, with 15 bases in between. The CDR3 contains 14 residues. The CDR3 bases are TGTGCCAGCAAAGAAGAAGGGGGGCATCAGCCCCAGCATTTT. As protein: CASKEEGGHQPQHF.

Many counts were recorded for this clone. The V gene is TRBV6-1, the J gene TRBJ1-2; D not certain. The CDR3 extends over 15 amino acids. V was trimmed by 2 bases and J by 2 bases, leaving 12 bases between them. The V gene's germline CDR1 is MNHNS and CDR2 SASEGT. CDR3 in amino acids: CASSEYVESNYGYTF. The CDR3, as DNA: TGTGCCAGCAGTGAATACGTGGAATCGAACTATGGCTACACCTTC.